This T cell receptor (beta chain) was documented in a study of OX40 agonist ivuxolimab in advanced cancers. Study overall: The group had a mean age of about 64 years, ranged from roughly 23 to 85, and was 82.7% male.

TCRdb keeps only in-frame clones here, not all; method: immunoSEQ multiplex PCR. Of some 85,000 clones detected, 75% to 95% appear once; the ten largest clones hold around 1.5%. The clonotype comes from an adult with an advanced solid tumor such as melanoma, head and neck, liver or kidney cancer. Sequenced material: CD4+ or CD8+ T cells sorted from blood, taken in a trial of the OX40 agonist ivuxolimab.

The CDR3 nucleotides read TGTGCCAGCAGTGAAGCCATGGGGCGAGCCTACGAGCAGTACTTC. This codes for CASSEAMGRAYEQYF. V gene TRBV6-1 combines with J gene TRBJ2-7, with D tentatively TRBD1 (5 bases). The germline CDR1 and CDR2 sequences are MNHNS and SASEGT. V was trimmed by 0 bases and J by 2 bases, leaving 11 bases between them. CDR3 length: 15 residues.